The 8 T cell receptor beta chains given below trace back to one sample, sequenced in a study of cytomegalovirus exposure and HLA in healthy donors. The PCR employed 60 Vbeta primers together with 13 Jbeta primers. This table comes from immunoSEQ multiplex PCR, and its TCRdb copy is limited to in-frame clones, with some not included. The data hold over 55,000 clones, with 70% observed a single time. Sequencing was done on a sample of PBMCs. The receptors stem from a woman between 45 and 60 years old in good health and CMV-seropositive.

This clone was seen a single time. V is TRBV6-5 and J is TRBJ1-1; D call uncertain. The V gene lost 4 bases and the J gene lost 5 bases, with 11 bases spanning the gap. This CDR3 comprises 13 residues. Germline V gene lookup returns CDR1 MNHEY and CDR2 SVGAGI. The CDR3 loop is CASSLSLGTEAFF. In DNA form, the CDR3 reads TGTGCCAGCAGTTTAAGCCTCGGGACTGAAGCTTTCTTT.

The J gene is TRBJ1-2, the V gene TRBV28; a weak D match, TRBD1 (5 bases). Trimming took 10 bases from V and 4 from J, leaving 7 bases between them. CDR1 is MDHEN, CDR2 SYDVKM, per germline. This CDR3 spans 10 amino acids. The CDR3 spells CATQGYGYTF. The CDR3 DNA reads TGTGCCACCCAGGGCTATGGCTACACCTTC.

This clone has just a few counts. The chain employs TRBV19 and TRBJ1-1; weak D call: TRBD1 (6 bases). V lost 7 bases and J lost 3, with 18 bases in between. Germline V CDR1 and CDR2: LNHDA, SQIVND (reference sequence). The CDR3 is 15 amino acids. CDR3 sequence reads: CASNTQAGADTEAFF. CDR3 DNA sequence: TGTGCCAGTAATACCCAAGCAGGGGCTGACACTGAAGCTTTCTTT.

This clone has just a few counts. V and J are TRBV29-1 and TRBJ1-4; D remains unclear. V lost 5 bases to trimming and J lost 0 bases, with 7 bases between them. This CDR3 has 13 amino acids. Germline V gene data show CDR1 as SQVTM and CDR2 as ANQGSEA. DNA for the CDR3: TGCAGCGTTAGAGTTACAACTAATGAAAAACTGTTTTTT. This translates into CSVRVTTNEKLFF.

In this sample, this clone turned up a few times. J is TRBJ1-1 and V is TRBV7-2; 7 bases fit TRBD1. CDR3 length equals 14 residues. Trimming removed 3 bases from V and 1 base from J; junction bases left unmatched: 2. CDR1 and CDR2 from the germline V gene are SGHTA and FQGNSA. This chain's CDR3 is CASSLDRWNTEAFF. CDR3 in DNA: TGTGCCAGCAGCTTGGACAGGTGGAACACTGAAGCTTTCTTT.

The rearrangement uses TRBV9 and TRBJ2-5, with D maybe TRBD2 (5 bases). Looked up from germline, CDR1 is SGDLS and CDR2 is YYNGEE. The V end lost 0 bases, the J end lost 5 bases, and 14 bases lay between the germline ends. This CDR3 has 15 residues. The CDR3 nucleotides read TGTGCCAGCAGCGTAGGGCAGGACTGGGTGGAGACCCAGTACTTC. It encodes CASSVGQDWVETQYF.

The chain carries TRBV4-3 and TRBJ1-4; tentatively, D is TRBD1 (6 bases). CDR1 and CDR2 from the germline V gene are LGHNA and YSLEER. CDR3 length: 14 residues. V lost 5 bases and J lost 3, with 10 bases in between. CDR3 region: CASSKQGPNEKLFF. Here the CDR3 DNA reads TGCGCCAGCAGCAAACAGGGCCCTAATGAAAAACTGTTTTTT.

The chain joins TRBV7-2 to TRBJ1-2; TRBD1 is a possible D gene (5 bases). The V gene's germline CDR1 is SGHTA and CDR2 FQGNSA. The V end was cut by 0 bases, the J end by 4 bases, with 15 bases between. This CDR3 region has 16 residues. CDR3 bases: TGTGCCAGCAGCTTAGCTATGGAGTGGACACCCTATGGCTACACCTTC. This translates into CASSLAMEWTPYGYTF.